This record looks at one T cell receptor beta chain sequence and its context. Its antigen is unknown. The input lacks base qualities; no much larger clone sits a single base away. TCRbeta CDR3 regions were amplified from genomic DNA by means of the immunoSEQ Assay, a bias-controlled multiplex PCR. In the authors' own workflow: The number of nucleated cells in each sample was estimated by amplification of reference gene primers within the assay. To quantify the absolute abundance of each unique TCRbeta CDR3 rearrangement, sequence reads were collapsed and filtered. For each sample, productive Simpson clonality was calculated by taking the square root of Simpson's diversity index across productive rearrangements. TCRdb took this table from immuneACCESS and kept in-frame rearrangements with V and J called. Such tables lack part of the clones; where checked against another copy, unresolved V genes explain under half of the gap, and the rest is unexplained. V and J calls and clone size are given by that table; D and trimming were obtained from the DNA. Counted in this sample were roughly 78,000 clones; about 89% of them appeared once. The ten biggest clones cover around 2% of the sample.

Trimming at the junction amounts to 2 bases on V and 6 bases on J, and the germline ends lie 13 bases apart. The germline V gene encodes CDR1 SGDLS and CDR2 YYNGEE. From the cysteine up to the phenylalanine, the CDR3 has a length of 14 residues. The CDR3 DNA has 42 bases and is translated from base 1. These data are taken from a study of blood T cell repertoires in COVID-19 (dated by TCRdb to 2020 to 2021). Regarding the complete study: The collaborator samples originated in the United States, Italy and Spain and spanned the acute and convalescent phases of COVID-19. The prospective study material was composed of cDNA or gDNA derived from T cells, B-cell-depleted T cells, or PBMCs. Deeply sampled blood TCRbeta repertoires from subjects exposed to, actively infected with, or recovered from COVID-19 were included in the dataset. A freely available public database, intended as a resource for researchers studying the immune response to SARS-CoV-2, is where the repertoires were released. Samples came from the ongoing ImmuneRACE study (first 160 participants) plus 1,254 subjects from 6 global collaborators. A de-identified subject ID, COVID-19 status, age in years and sex were almost always included in the sample metadata. Where HLA class I and class II types were available, the types were taken from metadata supplied by the sample provider, not from assay-based typing. Overall study results and their limits: The amount of clinical and demographic metadata varied by source and participant and was provided uncurated.

Each collaborating institution followed its own protocols to collect whole blood in K2EDTA tubes. For TCRbeta analysis, collaborators shipped samples as frozen whole blood, isolated PBMCs, or DNA extracted from either of those sample types. The sequence was collected from a woman aged 55-69 years with acute or convalescent COVID-19. What was sequenced was peripheral blood. Recombination linked TRBV9 to TRBJ2-3; a weak D assignment points to TRBD2 (6 bases agree). The bases read TGTGCCAGCAGCGTCGCGGGGTATAAGGATACGCAGTATTTT. This encodes CASSVAGYKDTQYF.